These 21 T cell receptor beta chains came from one sample sequenced in a study of cytotoxic CD8 clonotypes in ibrutinib-treated CLL. Assay: immunoSEQ multiplex PCR; the TCRdb copy retains only in-frame clones and omits some. This sample carries 300,000 to 400,000 clones, over 60% of them seen once, and the ten largest clones take roughly 6.7%. The input for sequencing was PBMCs, taken after 36 months of ibrutinib treatment. All receptors derive from a human donor with chronic lymphocytic leukemia.

The chain employs TRBV4-1 and TRBJ2-7; 9 positions agree with TRBD2. The V gene end was trimmed by 5 bases and the J gene end by 0 bases; junction bases not matched to a gene: 2. Per germline, CDR1 MGHRA and CDR2 YSYEKL. CDR3 length: 14 amino acids. The CDR3 spells CASSYSGSSYEQYF. CDR3 sequence (DNA): TGCGCCAGCAGCTATAGCGGGAGCTCCTACGAGCAGTACTTC.

The rearrangement links TRBV14 to TRBJ1-4, with TRBD1 matching 7 bases. Trimming cost V 8 bases and J 7 bases; bases outside gene matches: 7. Germline values: CDR1 SGHDN, CDR2 FVKESK. The CDR3 spans 13 residues. CDR3 loop: CASEGQGGEKLFF. CDR3 in DNA: TGTGCCAGCGAAGGGCAGGGGGGTGAAAAACTGTTTTTT.

V usage is TRBV7-2 and J usage is TRBJ2-2, with D perhaps given as TRBD1 or TRBD2 (5 bases each). Germline V gene data show CDR1 as SGHTA and CDR2 as FQGNSA. This CDR3 is built from 15 residues. Between the trimmed V and J ends, which lost 1 base and 8 bases, there was a span of 14 bases. The DNA of the CDR3 is TGTGCCAGCAGCTTAGACTGGGGACGAACAGGGGAGCTGTTTTTT. Encoded protein: CASSLDWGRTGELFF.

The rearrangement joins TRBV2 to TRBJ2-7, with TRBD2 matching over 10 bases. Germline CDR1 is SNHLY and CDR2 is FYNNEI. The junction had 4 bases not matched to a gene; V was cut back by 2 bases and J by 3 bases. The CDR3 runs 15 residues. The CDR3 sequence is CASSELAGEVYEQYF. DNA for the CDR3: TGTGCCAGCAGTGAACTAGCGGGAGAGGTCTACGAGCAGTACTTC.

The chain carries TRBV6-6 and TRBJ1-5; D is perhaps TRBD1 (5 bases). Germline CDR1 MNHNY, CDR2 SVGAGI (reference sequence). The CDR3 consists of 15 residues. V lost 7 bases and J 2 bases, leaving 15 bases between the germline ends. The CDR3 nucleotides are TGTGCCAGCACCCGCGGGGGGGTCGGCAATCAGCCCCAGCATTTT. Amino acid sequence: CASTRGGVGNQPQHF.

V gene TRBV9 combines with J gene TRBJ2-5, with a possible D match to TRBD2 (6 bases). The germline CDR1 and CDR2 sequences are SGDLS and YYNGEE. This CDR3 region has 14 residues. The V gene lost 0 bases and the J gene lost 4 bases, with 10 bases spanning the gap. The CDR3 sequence: CASSVAGGLETQYF. The CDR3 region has the DNA TGTGCCAGCAGCGTAGCTGGAGGGTTAGAGACCCAGTACTTC.

V and J are TRBV29-1 and TRBJ1-1, with D perhaps TRBD1 (5 bases). V lost 6 bases to trimming and J lost 1 base, with 15 bases between them. The CDR3 covers 14 residues. CDR1 is SQVTM, CDR2 ANQGSEA, per germline. The CDR3 loop reads CSVIRQWGNTEAFF. The CDR3 DNA reads TGCAGCGTGATTCGACAGTGGGGGAACACTGAAGCTTTCTTT.

This clone was counted between two and nine times. The gene calls are TRBV4-2 and TRBJ1-1; unclear D gene. CDR1 is LGHNA, CDR2 YNFKEQ, per germline. The germline V and J ends were trimmed by 1 base and 0 bases, with 9 bases remaining between them. This CDR3 comprises 15 residues. CDR3 in DNA: TGTGCCAGCAGCCAAGCTCTGTCACTGAACACTGAAGCTTTCTTT. This codes for CASSQALSLNTEAFF.

This chain uses TRBV9 with TRBJ2-2; the match to TRBD2 covers 8 bases. The V gene's germline CDR1 is SGDLS and CDR2 YYNGEE. This CDR3 has 17 residues. V was pared by 0 bases and J by 8 bases, with 12 bases of the junction left unmatched. This CDR3 reads CASSVGGLAYPLGELFF. The CDR3 coding sequence is TGTGCCAGCAGCGTAGGTGGACTAGCTTACCCTTTGGGGGAGCTGTTTTTT.

The chain employs TRBV6-1 and TRBJ2-3; D remains unclear. Trimming took 1 base from V and 4 from J, leaving 9 bases between them. The CDR3 is made up of 14 amino acids. Germline-derived CDR1 and CDR2 are MNHNS and SASEGT. CDR3 nucleotides: TGTGCCAGCAGTGAAGACTTTGCGGCAGATACGCAGTATTTT. It translates to CASSEDFAADTQYF.

This chain joins TRBV7-2 and TRBJ1-4, with TRBD1 as a possible D gene (5 bases). CDR1 and CDR2 (germline): SGHTA, FQGNSA. The CDR3 runs 13 residues. The V end was cut by 2 bases, the J end by 8 bases, with 9 bases between. The CDR3 reads CASSLSGGEKLFF. CDR3 nucleotides: TGTGCCAGCAGCTTATCTGGGGGGGAAAAACTGTTTTTT.

The chain carries TRBV29-1 and TRBJ2-3, with TRBD2 as a possible D gene (6 bases). Germline V CDR1 and CDR2: SQVTM, ANQGSEA. There are 13 residues in the CDR3. V lost 5 bases to trimming and J lost 2 bases, with 11 bases between them. Here the CDR3 DNA reads TGCAGCGTTAGTAGCGGAAACACAGATACGCAGTATTTT. It specifies CSVSSGNTDTQYF.

Concerning this clone itself: The sample carries other DNA sequences with the same CDR3. J is TRBJ1-1 and V is TRBV5-1; 11 positions match TRBD1. Germline loops: CDR1 SGHRS, CDR2 YFSETQ. The CDR3 loop spans 12 amino acids. With V trimmed by 7 bases and J by 4 bases, 0 bases remained unmatched. DNA of the CDR3: TGCGCCAGCGGGACAGGGGGCACTGAAGCTTTCTTT. Residues: CASGTGGTEAFF.

This clone was observed a handful of times. V is TRBV28 and J is TRBJ2-3; D gene uncertain. The CDR3 has 13 residues. With 3 bases removed from V and 6 bases from J, the gap between germline ends came to 10 bases. Germline V gives CDR1 MDHEN, CDR2 SYDVKM. In nucleotides, the CDR3 is TGTGCCAGCAGTTTTGGCGGATCTGATACGCAGTATTTT. Its protein product is CASSFGGSDTQYF.

The chain joins TRBV28 to TRBJ2-1, with D possibly being TRBD2 (5 bases). Germline assignment: CDR1 MDHEN and CDR2 SYDVKM. The CDR3 is made up of 13 amino acids. V shed 3 bases and J shed 7 bases, with 10 bases lying between them. CDR3 sequence: CASSLRAPNEQFF. In nucleotides, the CDR3 is TGTGCCAGCAGTTTGAGGGCGCCAAATGAGCAGTTCTTC. Full variable domain (rest looked up from reference TRBV28 and TRBJ2-1): DVKVTQSSRYLVKRTGEKVFLECVQDMDHENMFWYRQDPGLGLRLIYFSYDVKMKEKGDIPEGYSVSREKKERFSLILESASTNQTSMYLCASSLRAPNEQFFGPGTRLTVL.

The chain employs TRBV15 and TRBJ2-5; D is undetermined. This CDR3 spans 12 amino acids. CDR1 is LNHNV and CDR2 is YYDKDF in the germline V gene (reference sequence). The V end lost 3 bases, the J end lost 12 bases, and 14 bases lay between the germline ends. CDR3 loop: CATSSSTVAEYF. As DNA, the CDR3 is TGTGCCACCAGCAGCTCGACCGTCGCTGAGTACTTC.

The rearrangement joins TRBV2 to TRBJ2-1, with TRBD2 as a possible D gene (6 bases). The CDR3 has 11 amino acids. The germline gives CDR1 SNHLY, CDR2 FYNNEI. V lost 6 bases to trimming and J lost 10 bases, with 10 bases between them. DNA for the CDR3: TGTGCCAGCAGGGGGACTGGGGAGCAGTTCTTC. As protein: CASRGTGEQFF.

This clone is a singleton in its sample. The chain links TRBV7-9 to TRBJ1-4, with TRBD1 identical over 10 bases. Germline assignment: CDR1 SEHNR and CDR2 FQNEAQ (reference sequence). V dropped 0 bases and J dropped 8; count of bases not matched to a gene: 9. This CDR3 has 17 amino acids. CDR3 amino acids: CASSLALRTGGAEKLFF. DNA for the CDR3: TGTGCCAGCAGCTTAGCGCTGAGGACAGGGGGGGCCGAAAAACTGTTTTTT.

The chain recombines TRBV29-1 with TRBJ2-3, with D perhaps assigned TRBD1 or TRBD2 (5 bases each). CDR3 length: 13 residues. Per germline, CDR1 SQVTM and CDR2 ANQGSEA. Trimming removed 8 bases from V and 2 bases from J, with 14 bases in between. The CDR3 is CSHRDGVTDTQYF. For the CDR3, the DNA is TGCAGCCACCGGGACGGGGTCACAGATACGCAGTATTTT.

The V gene is TRBV4-1, the J gene TRBJ1-3; D is unclear. V shed 6 bases and J shed 4 bases, with 19 bases lying between them. Germline CDR1 is MGHRA and CDR2 is YSYEKL. The length of the CDR3 is 16 residues. The CDR3 DNA sequence: TGCGCCAGCAGTCAACTTTCCGTGATGTTGGGAAACACCATATATTTT. The encoded protein is CASSQLSVMLGNTIYF.

The CDR3 DNA reads TGTGCCATCAGATCAGGGTCCGAGTATCAGCCCCAGCATTTT. It encodes CAIRSGSEYQPQHF. The V and J genes are TRBV10-3 and TRBJ1-5, with D possibly being TRBD1 (5 bases). Germline V gene sequence: CDR1 ENHRY, CDR2 SYGVKD. The CDR3 loop spans 14 amino acids. Trimming cost V 6 bases and J 5 bases, with 14 bases left between them.